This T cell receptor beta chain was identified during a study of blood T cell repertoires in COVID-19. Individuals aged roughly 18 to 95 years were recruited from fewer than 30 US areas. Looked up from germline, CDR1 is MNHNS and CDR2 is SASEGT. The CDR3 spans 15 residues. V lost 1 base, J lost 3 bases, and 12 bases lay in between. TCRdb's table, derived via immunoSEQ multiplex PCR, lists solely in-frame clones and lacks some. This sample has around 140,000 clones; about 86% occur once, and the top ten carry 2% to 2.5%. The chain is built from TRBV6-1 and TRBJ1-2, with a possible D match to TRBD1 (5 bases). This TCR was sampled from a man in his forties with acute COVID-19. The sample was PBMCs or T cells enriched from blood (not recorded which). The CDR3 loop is CASSEGTGSDYGYTF. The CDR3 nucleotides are TGTGCCAGCAGTGAAGGCACAGGCTCTGACTATGGCTACACCTTC.